This T cell receptor beta chain comes out of a study of blood T cell repertoires in COVID-19. As for the study in general: The United States, Italy and Spain were the sources of the acute and convalescent COVID-19 samples. The cDNA or gDNA used as material had been derived from T cells, B-cell-depleted T cells, or PBMCs.

Study processing details: Nucleated cell counts were estimated from reference gene primer amplification. Profiling relied on immunoSEQ multiplex PCR, and the TCRdb table lists in-frame clones only, not all of them. That table is the source of V, J and clone size, and D and trimming were worked out from the DNA. The sample carries around 140,000 clones, 80% to 90% recorded once. This CDR3 comprises 15 residues. The J segment lost 0 bases and the V segment lost 1 base, leaving 2 bases of the junction unmatched. CDR1 is SGDLS, CDR2 YYNGEE, per germline. The chain uses TRBV9 and TRBJ1-2; 8 bases align to TRBD1. The sequence was obtained from a man aged 45-65 years with active or convalescent COVID-19. Sample: peripheral blood. The CDR3 loop is CASSVTGGANYGYTF. DNA for the CDR3: TGTGCCAGCAGCGTAACAGGGGGAGCTAACTATGGCTACACCTTC.